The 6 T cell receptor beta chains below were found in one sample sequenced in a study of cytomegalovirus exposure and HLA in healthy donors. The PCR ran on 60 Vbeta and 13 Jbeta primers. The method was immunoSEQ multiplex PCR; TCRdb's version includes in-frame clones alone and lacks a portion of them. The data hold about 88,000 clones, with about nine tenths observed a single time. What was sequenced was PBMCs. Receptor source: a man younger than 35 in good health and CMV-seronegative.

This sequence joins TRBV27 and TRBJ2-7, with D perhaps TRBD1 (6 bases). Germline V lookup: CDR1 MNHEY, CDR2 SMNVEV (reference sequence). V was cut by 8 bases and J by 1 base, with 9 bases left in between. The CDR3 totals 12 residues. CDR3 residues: CASGDRSYEQYF. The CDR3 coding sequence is TGTGCCAGCGGAGACAGGTCCTACGAGCAGTACTTC.

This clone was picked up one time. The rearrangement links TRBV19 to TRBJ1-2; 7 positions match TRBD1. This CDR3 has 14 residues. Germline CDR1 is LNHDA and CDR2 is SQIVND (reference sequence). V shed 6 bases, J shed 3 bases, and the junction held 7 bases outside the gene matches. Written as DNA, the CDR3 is TGTGCCAGTAGGCACCAGGGGGAGGACTATGGCTACACCTTC. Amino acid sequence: CASRHQGEDYGYTF. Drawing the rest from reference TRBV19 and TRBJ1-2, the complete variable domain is DGGITQSPKYLFRKEGQNVTLSCEQNLNHDAMYWYRQDPGQGLRLIYYSQIVNDFQKGDIAEGYSVSREKKESFPLTVTSAQKNPTAFYLCASRHQGEDYGYTFGSGTRLTVV.

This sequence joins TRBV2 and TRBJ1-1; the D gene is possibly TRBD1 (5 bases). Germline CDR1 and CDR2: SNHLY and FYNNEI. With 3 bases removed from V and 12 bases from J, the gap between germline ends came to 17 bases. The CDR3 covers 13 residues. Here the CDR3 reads CASSDPPGLATFF. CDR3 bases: TGTGCCAGCAGTGATCCGCCGGGACTAGCAACTTTCTTT.

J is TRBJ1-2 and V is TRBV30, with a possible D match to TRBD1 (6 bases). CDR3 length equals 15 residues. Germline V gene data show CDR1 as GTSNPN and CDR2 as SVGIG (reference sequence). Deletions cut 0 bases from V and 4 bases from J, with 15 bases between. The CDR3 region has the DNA TGTGCCTGGAGTGTAGGCGGGGGGCAAAGCTATGGCTACACCTTC. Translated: CAWSVGGGQSYGYTF.

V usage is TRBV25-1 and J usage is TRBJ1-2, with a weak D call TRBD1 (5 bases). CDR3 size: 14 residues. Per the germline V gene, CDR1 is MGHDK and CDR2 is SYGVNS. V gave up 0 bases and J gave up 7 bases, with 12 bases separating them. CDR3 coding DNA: TGTGCCAGCAGTGAATACCGCCCTGGGGCTGGCTACACCTTC. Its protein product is CASSEYRPGAGYTF.

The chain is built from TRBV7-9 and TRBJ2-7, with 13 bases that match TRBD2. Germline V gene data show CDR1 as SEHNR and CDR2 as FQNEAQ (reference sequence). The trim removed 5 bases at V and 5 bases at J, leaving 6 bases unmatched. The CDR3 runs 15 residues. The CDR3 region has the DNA TGTGCCAGCAGCCTACTAGCGGGAGGGCCTGACGAGCAGTACTTC. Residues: CASSLLAGGPDEQYF.